A selection of T cell receptor beta chains follows, all from one sample in a study of T cells after yellow fever vaccination. Using its own MiXCR run on the 5' RACE reads, TCRdb lists one record per CDR3 protein. Among 240,000 or so distinct CDR3 sequences listed, about 7.1% were seen once. The starting material was CD4+ T cells sorted from PBMCs, obtained 15 days after the yellow fever booster vaccination. All receptors come from a man aged 25-45 years who received the YFV17D yellow fever vaccine. Both conserved end residues are part of each CDR3. Size values are once, few and many counts, or a class for expanded clones, and some rows have none.

v_gene	abundance	j_gene	CDR3aa
TRBV20-1	many	TRBJ2-7	CSARLTGSNEQYF
TRBV7-7	many	TRBJ2-1	CASSPGYSDEQFF
TRBV6-1	NA	TRBJ2-7	CASTTGGWQGPSYEQYF
TRBV4-2	NA	TRBJ2-6	CASTPSRGGGANVLTF
TRBV7-2	NA	TRBJ2-3	CASSLAPLAGVDDTQYF
TRBV7-3	many	TRBJ2-3	CASSLSTSADTQYF
TRBV27	few	TRBJ2-6	CASSSPRYSGANVLTF
TRBV7-9	NA	TRBJ1-6	CASSLAGTGARNSPLHF
TRBV7-2	NA	TRBJ2-1	CASSLTLGGHNEQFF
TRBV29-1	many	TRBJ1-4	CSALGSILGEKLFF
TRBV5-1	few	TRBJ2-1	CASSFLAGAGNEQFF
TRBV20-1	NA	TRBJ2-4	CSASAHLAKNIQYF
TRBV2	few	TRBJ2-5	CASNQEAGVETQYF
TRBV5-1	NA	TRBJ1-2	CASSVGTGALGYTF
TRBV23-1	NA	TRBJ2-3	CASSQSEEHRELTDTQYF
TRBV7-8	few	TRBJ1-2	CASSSRANYGYTF
TRBV5-6	NA	TRBJ2-1	CASSLVGMHEQFF